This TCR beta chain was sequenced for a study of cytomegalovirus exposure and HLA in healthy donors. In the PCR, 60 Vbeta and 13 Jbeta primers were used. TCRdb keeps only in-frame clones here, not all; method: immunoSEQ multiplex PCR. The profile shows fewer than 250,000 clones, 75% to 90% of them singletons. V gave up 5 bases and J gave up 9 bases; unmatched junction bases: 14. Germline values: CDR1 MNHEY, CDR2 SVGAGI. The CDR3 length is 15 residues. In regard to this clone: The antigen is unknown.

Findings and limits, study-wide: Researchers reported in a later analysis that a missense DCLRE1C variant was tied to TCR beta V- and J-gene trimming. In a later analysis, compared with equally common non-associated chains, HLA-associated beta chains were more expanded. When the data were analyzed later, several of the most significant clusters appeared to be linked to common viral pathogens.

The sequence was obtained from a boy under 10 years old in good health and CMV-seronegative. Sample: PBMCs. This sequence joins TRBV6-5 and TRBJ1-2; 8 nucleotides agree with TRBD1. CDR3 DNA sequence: TGTGCCAGCAGTCCACGATCGACAGGGGCTGCGAGCTACACCTTC. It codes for CASSPRSTGAASYTF.